The sequence of this T cell receptor (beta chain) was determined in a study of blood T cells in healthy people across ages (dated by TCRdb to the mid-2010s). Broadly, across the study: In model experiments, template switching captured about one uniquely barcoded TCR beta cDNA molecule for every two T cells. For two donors (one aged 18 to 29 and one aged 80 or older), the study analyzed two additional independent replicas of 1 million unique cDNA reads from the same blood draw. The donors were divided into four age groups: young (average around 15 years), middle-aged (approximately 39), aged (under 70) and long-lived (roughly 88). To avoid experimental bias, donors of different ages were distributed randomly across sequencing lanes. Using deep sequencing normalized with unique cDNA molecular identifiers, the study measured how TCR beta repertoire diversity changes with age.

The paper as a whole reports these results and caveats: Estimates of total diversity from one million sequenced T cells were regarded as lower bounds and underestimates. Donor CMV infection status was unknown, potentially confounding age-related changes in expanded clonotypes. Conclusive comparison of naive and antigen-experienced compartments was prevented by the profiling of bulk unsorted PBMCs. The percentage of naive T cells measured by flow cytometry correlated strongly with observed TCR beta diversity. As age increased, observed TCR beta diversity per million T cells dropped in a roughly linear way, and a significant reduction was already evident by age roughly 36. Compared with the aged group, more naive CD4+ T cells, fewer expanded clones and increased TCR diversity were shown by the long-lived group, suggesting age selection.

Libraries came from 5' RACE. Data came from an Illumina HiSeq 2500. A second PCR of roughly 6 to 11 cycles was performed with a sample-barcoded 5' primer and a J-beta primer mix. A template-switch 5' adaptor carrying 12 random nucleotides introduced a unique molecular identifier onto each TCR beta cDNA molecule. Each sample yielded at least 2.5 million CDR3-containing paired-end reads. First-strand cDNA was synthesized from all RNA with the Mint cDNA synthesis kit, primed by a TRBC-specific oligonucleotide. Following uracil-DNA glycosylase treatment, all cDNA underwent a first 18-cycle PCR with the universal primers M1SS and BC2_uni_R. For the original study's pipeline: For normalization, 1 million high-quality reads were randomly selected from each sample, with every read carrying a distinct molecular identifier. Instead of being binned into consensus sequences, reads that shared molecular identifiers were thrown out. MiTCR, set to a Q25 quality threshold and the strictest error-elimination algorithm, was used for CDR3 identification, clonotype clustering and error correction. A nonparametric unseen species model with Euler transformation was used to estimate a lower bound on total TCR beta diversity. The public reads were reanalyzed by TCRdb: fastp trimming at Q25, MiXCR alignment, in-frame beta chains only. All rows with the same CDR3 protein become a single entry with the most common DNA and genes. It is TCRdb's table, rather than the study itself, that gives the V and J calls and clone size. Within this sample are roughly 500,000 distinct CDR3 sequences, with 25% to 30% of them counted one time only. The ten top clones hold about 18% of the sample.

Systemically healthy Caucasian individuals from Russia, over 30 in total and aged roughly 6 to 100 years, were included as donors. Each donor gave about 11 milliliters of peripheral blood, drawn into EDTA-treated Vacutainer tubes. Ficoll-Paque density-gradient centrifugation was used to isolate PBMCs, with at least 7 million per sample. Trizol reagent was used to extract total RNA from the PBMCs, yielding at least 6 micrograms per sample. The percentages of naive CD45RAhigh/CD27high T cells were determined by flow cytometry on a PBMC aliquot from every donor. On this clonotype: No cognate antigen has been identified for it. Base qualities are missing; no much larger clone stands one base away.

The CDR3, cysteine through phenylalanine, is 15 amino acids long. Only the CDR3 part of the read is kept: 45 bases, read in frame from the first base. At the junction V is shortened by 0 bases and J by 4 bases, with 10 bases in between. The germline V gene (reference sequence) provides CDR1 LNHNV and CDR2 YYDKDF. The chain joins TRBV15 to TRBJ2-1; tentative D gene TRBD1, with 7 bases matching. The source is a woman in her seventies in good health. The specimen was blood. The CDR3 region has the sequence CATSRDRGAYNEQFF. The sequenced DNA is TGTGCCACCAGCAGAGACAGGGGGGCTTACAATGAGCAGTTCTTC.